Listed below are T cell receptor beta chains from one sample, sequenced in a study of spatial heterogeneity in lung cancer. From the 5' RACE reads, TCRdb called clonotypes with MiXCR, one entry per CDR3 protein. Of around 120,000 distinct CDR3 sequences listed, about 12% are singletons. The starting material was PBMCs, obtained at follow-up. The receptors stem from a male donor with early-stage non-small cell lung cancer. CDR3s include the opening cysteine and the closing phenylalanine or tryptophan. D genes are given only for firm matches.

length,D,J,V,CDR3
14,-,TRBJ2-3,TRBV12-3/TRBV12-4,CASRPRQRTDTQYF
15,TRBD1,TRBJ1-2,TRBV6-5,CASSSDRGDSYGYTF
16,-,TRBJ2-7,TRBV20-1,CSARTTGTRGRYEQYF
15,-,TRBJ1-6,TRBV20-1,CSARGGGRLNSPLHF
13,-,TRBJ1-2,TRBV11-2,CASSRGYLDGYTF
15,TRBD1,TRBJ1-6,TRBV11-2,CASSRGQVNNSPLHF
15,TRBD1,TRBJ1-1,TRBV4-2,CASSQVTGANTEAFF
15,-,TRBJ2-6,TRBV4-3,CASSLRAPGANVLTF
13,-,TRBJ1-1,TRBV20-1,CSAREGLNTEAFF
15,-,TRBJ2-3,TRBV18,CASSPEIGVADTQYF
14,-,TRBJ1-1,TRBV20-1,CSARVTGAPPEAFF
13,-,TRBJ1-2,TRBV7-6,CASSRLTEAGYTF
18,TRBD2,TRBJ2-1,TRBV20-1,CSALPRLAGLSSYNEQFF
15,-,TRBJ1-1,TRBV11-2,CASSSPGVMNTEAFF
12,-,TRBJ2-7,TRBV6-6,CASRRDLYEQYF
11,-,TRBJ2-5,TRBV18,CASSQQETQYF
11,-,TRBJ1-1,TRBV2,CASSKATEAFF
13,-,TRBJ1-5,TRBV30,CAWSVRQNQPQHF
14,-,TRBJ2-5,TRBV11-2,CASSLDGFWETQYF
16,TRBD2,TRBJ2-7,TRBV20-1,CSAPRTSGGTTYEQYF
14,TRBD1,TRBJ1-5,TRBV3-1,CASSQGTGVRPQHF
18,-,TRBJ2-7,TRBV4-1,CASSQEGIRTQSSYEQYF
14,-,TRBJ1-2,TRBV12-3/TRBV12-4,CASSYGYRADGYTF
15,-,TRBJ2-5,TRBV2,CATIVGLKYQETQYF
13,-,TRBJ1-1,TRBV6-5,CASSFNMNTEAFF
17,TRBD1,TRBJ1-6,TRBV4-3,CASSQDHHDRGLSPLHF
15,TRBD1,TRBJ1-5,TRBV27,CASSLRTGGNQPQHF
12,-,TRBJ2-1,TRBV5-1,CASREGELKQFF
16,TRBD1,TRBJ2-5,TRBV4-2,CASSPGIRDRGETQYF
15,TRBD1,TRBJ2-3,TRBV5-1,CASSLSGGGADTQYF
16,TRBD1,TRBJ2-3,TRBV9,CASSTRDRDSRDTQYF
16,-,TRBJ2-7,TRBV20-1,CSARGVMGQGSYEQYF
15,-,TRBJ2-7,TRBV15,CATSLAAKGGLEQYF
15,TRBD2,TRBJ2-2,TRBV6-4,CASSPTSGGTGELFF
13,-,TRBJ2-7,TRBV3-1,CASRPGPSSEQYF